Presented here are 7 T cell receptor beta chains from one specimen sequenced in a study of blood T cell repertoires in COVID-19. Data came from immunoSEQ multiplex PCR; TCRdb stores just in-frame clones and leaves some out. This table holds approximately 74,000 clones, 60% to 85% found once. Sequencing input: peripheral blood. These receptors originate from a man aged 55 to 70 with acute or convalescent COVID-19.

This rearrangement joins TRBV5-1 to TRBJ2-1; weak D call: TRBD2 (6 bases). CDR3 length: 15 amino acids. V was pared by 0 bases and J by 2 bases, with 9 bases between. In germline, CDR1 is SGHRS, CDR2 YFSETQ. The CDR3 is CASSLVAGPYNEQFF. CDR3 DNA sequence: TGCGCCAGCAGCTTGGTTGCGGGGCCCTACAATGAGCAGTTCTTC.

The chain employs TRBV4-3 and TRBJ2-2, with TRBD1 identical over 7 bases. Per germline, CDR1 LGHNA and CDR2 YSLEER. Germline trimming cut 0 bases from V and 5 bases from J; bases unmatched to any gene: 9. The CDR3 length is 17 residues. CDR3 protein: CASSQESYRGGTGELFF. The DNA for the CDR3 is TGCGCCAGCAGCCAAGAGTCGTACAGGGGTGGAACCGGGGAGCTGTTTTTT.

The chain links TRBV2 to TRBJ2-3; D call uncertain. There are 12 residues in the CDR3. The germline V gene encodes CDR1 SNHLY and CDR2 FYNNEI. With 10 bases removed from V and 2 bases from J, the gap between germline ends came to 10 bases. CDR3 bases: TGTGCCACCGCGCCCAACACAGATACGCAGTATTTT. As protein: CATAPNTDTQYF. Combining the CDR3 with reference TRBV2 and TRBJ2-3 gives the whole variable domain EPEVTQTPSHQVTQMGQEVILRCVPISNHLYFYWYRQILGQKVEFLVSFYNNEISEKSEIFDDQFSVERPDGSNFTLKIRSTKLEDSAMYFCATAPNTDTQYFGPGTRLTVL.

With regard to this clone: Different DNA sequences within this sample yield the same CDR3. The chain couples TRBV9 to TRBJ2-1, with D unclear. The CDR3 consists of 12 residues. Per germline, CDR1 SGDLS and CDR2 YYNGEE. Trimming left V 2 bases short and J 7 bases short, with 7 bases between. The CDR3 coding sequence is TGTGCCAGCAGCGTCACTTATAATGAGCAGTTCTTC. Translation: CASSVTYNEQFF. Supplemented by reference TRBV9 and TRBJ2-1, the full variable domain reads DSGVTQTPKHLITATGQRVTLRCSPRSGDLSVYWYQQSLDQGLQFLIQYYNGEERAKGNILERFSAQQFPDLHSELNLSSLELGDSALYFCASSVTYNEQFFGPGTRLTVL.

This chain uses TRBV24-1 with TRBJ2-3; TRBD2 agrees at 9 bases. Trimming cost V 0 bases and J 6 bases; bases outside gene matches: 6. The CDR3 length is 16 residues. The germline CDR1 and CDR2 sequences are KGHDR and SFDVKD. Written as DNA, the CDR3 is TGTGCCACCAGTGATTTGCGGCGGGGGGGCGACGATACGCAGTATTTT. Translated: CATSDLRRGGDDTQYF.

This chain uses TRBV27 with TRBJ1-2; D gene ambiguous. CDR3 length: 14 residues. With 5 bases removed from V and 4 bases from J, the gap between germline ends came to 14 bases. Germline-derived CDR1 and CDR2 are MNHEY and SMNVEV (reference sequence). DNA for the CDR3: TGTGCCAGCAGTAACGGGTTACAACCCTATGGCTACACCTTC. The encoded protein is CASSNGLQPYGYTF.

This clone was seen more than once but under ten times. The chain combines TRBV30 with TRBJ1-2, with D possibly being TRBD1 (5 bases). V was cut by 2 bases and J by 4 bases, with 8 bases left in between. The CDR3 loop spans 12 amino acids. The germline gives CDR1 GTSNPN, CDR2 SVGIG (reference sequence). The CDR3, as DNA: TGTGCCTGGAGTTACAGGCTCTATGGCTACACCTTC. Translation gives CAWSYRLYGYTF.